Below are 25 T cell receptor beta chains sequenced from a single sample in a study of control samples from healthy donors and cancer patients. Clones were sequenced by immunoSEQ multiplex PCR, and TCRdb holds only the in-frame ones, with some missing. The table lists more than 150,000 clones, 93% of them singletons. Sequenced sample: blood. The source is a man aged 50 or older in good health.

This chain uses TRBV7-2 with TRBJ1-2; D is unclear. The V gene's germline CDR1 is SGHTA and CDR2 FQGNSA. V lost 1 base to trimming and J lost 7 bases, with 19 bases between them. CDR3 size: 16 residues. CDR3 region: CASSLVHTSQVGGYTF. DNA for the CDR3: TGTGCCAGCAGCTTAGTTCACACGTCCCAAGTAGGTGGCTACACCTTC. The whole variable domain, filled in from reference TRBV7-2 and TRBJ1-2, reads GAGVSQSPSNKVTEKGKDVELRCDPISGHTALYWYRQSLGQGLEFLIYFQGNSAPDKSGLPSDRFSAERTGGSVSTLTIQRTQQEDSAVYLCASSLVHTSQVGGYTFGSGTRLTVV.

The chain links TRBV6-4 to TRBJ1-1; possible D gene TRBD1, 5 bases. Germline lookup yields CDR1 MRHNA and CDR2 SNTAGT. There are 13 residues in the CDR3. V was shortened by 6 bases and J by 1 base, with 9 bases between the two germline ends. The CDR3 coding sequence is TGTGCCAGCAGCAGGACACAGAACACTGAAGCTTTCTTT. Its translation is CASSRTQNTEAFF.

This rearrangement joins TRBV18 to TRBJ2-1, with 10 nucleotides matching TRBD2. The V and J ends lost 1 base and 9 bases, in that order; junction bases with no gene match: 9. CDR1 and CDR2 from the germline V gene are KGHSH and LQKENI. CDR3 size: 16 residues. The CDR3 DNA sequence: TGTGCCAGCTCACCACGGTCTAGCGGGAGCTCGGGTGAGCAGTTCTTC. As protein: CASSPRSSGSSGEQFF.

The chain joins TRBV3-1 (or the pseudogene TRBV3-2) to TRBJ2-2; a weak D match, TRBD2 (6 bases). CDR3 length: 14 amino acids. Germline V gene lookup returns CDR1 LGHDT and CDR2 YNNKEL (reference sequence). Deletions cut 7 bases from V and 2 bases from J, with 11 bases between. Here the CDR3 DNA reads TGTGCCAGCACTCCGGGACTCAACACCGGGGAGCTGTTTTTT. It codes for CASTPGLNTGELFF.

The chain joins TRBV28 to TRBJ2-7; TRBD1 matches at 7 bases. The CDR3 is made up of 14 amino acids. With V trimmed by 4 bases and J by 3 bases, 6 bases remained unmatched. Germline CDR1 MDHEN, CDR2 SYDVKM. CDR3 DNA sequence: TGTGCCAGCAGTTCGAGCTACAGGGGCTACGAGCAGTACTTC. Translated, it gives CASSSSYRGYEQYF.

The rearrangement uses TRBV12-3 or TRBV12-4 and TRBJ2-7; D perhaps matches TRBD1 (5 bases). The CDR3 is 13 amino acids. V was cut by 2 bases and J by 5 bases, with 10 bases left in between. The CDR3 DNA follows: TGTGCCAGCAGTTTAAACAGGTGGAACGAGCAGTACTTC. Residues: CASSLNRWNEQYF.

CDR3 amino acids: CASRRQGYNTGELFF. The CDR3 nucleotides read TGTGCCAGCAGAAGACAGGGGTATAACACCGGGGAGCTGTTTTTT. This chain uses TRBV28 with TRBJ2-2, with 8 positions matching TRBD1. CDR1 MDHEN and CDR2 SYDVKM come from the germline V gene. V lost 6 bases and J lost 2; bases outside the gene matches: 5. The CDR3 is made up of 15 amino acids.

V gene TRBV7-6 combines with J gene TRBJ1-1, with D unresolved. The germline CDR1 and CDR2 sequences are SGHVS and FNYEAQ. There are 15 residues in the CDR3. V shed 1 base and J shed 1 base, with 10 bases lying between them. CDR3 in amino acids: CASSLVLSRNTEAFF. CDR3 coding DNA: TGTGCCAGCAGCTTAGTTTTAAGTCGGAACACTGAAGCTTTCTTT.

V usage is TRBV6-5 and J usage is TRBJ2-1, with 7 bases fitting TRBD1. CDR3 size: 15 residues. Looked up from germline, CDR1 is MNHEY and CDR2 is SVGAGI. V trimming: 5 bases; J trimming: 4 bases; junction bases outside the gene matches: 8. CDR3 loop: CASSPWTGVYNEQFF. CDR3 DNA sequence: TGTGCCAGCAGTCCTTGGACAGGCGTATACAATGAGCAGTTCTTC.

The rearrangement joins TRBV19 to TRBJ2-2; tentatively, D is TRBD1 (6 bases). This CDR3 has 17 residues. CDR1 LNHDA and CDR2 SQIVND come from the germline V gene (reference sequence). V was pared by 6 bases and J by 1 base, with 18 bases between. CDR3 DNA sequence: TGTGCCAGTAGCTCACAGGGCTCTAGCAGGAACACCGGGGAGCTGTTTTTT. It yields the protein CASSSQGSSRNTGELFF.

This chain links TRBV24-1 with TRBJ1-5, with unresolved D. Deletions cut 3 bases from V and 0 bases from J, with 5 bases between. There are 14 residues in the CDR3. Germline V CDR1 and CDR2: KGHDR, SFDVKD. CDR3 bases: TGTGCCACCAGTGATCAAGGTAGCAATCAGCCCCAGCATTTT. Its translation is CATSDQGSNQPQHF.

This clone occurred once. The genes are TRBV30 and TRBJ1-2, with TRBD1 identical over 7 bases. The CDR3 has 13 amino acids. Germline assignment: CDR1 GTSNPN and CDR2 SVGIG (reference sequence). Unmatched junction bases numbered 9, after V lost 3 bases and J lost 8 bases. The chain's CDR3 is CAWSYKGAGGYTF. In nucleotides, the CDR3 is TGTGCCTGGAGCTATAAGGGGGCAGGAGGCTACACCTTC.

The chain couples TRBV5-1 to TRBJ2-3, with a weak D call TRBD2 (6 bases). CDR3 length: 14 amino acids. V lost 2 bases and J 0 bases, leaving 7 bases between the germline ends. The germline V gene has CDR1 SGHRS and CDR2 YFSETQ. The CDR3 nucleotides are TGCGCCAGCAGCTTAGGGACTAGCACAGATACGCAGTATTTT. Its protein is CASSLGTSTDTQYF.

This chain connects TRBV11-2 to TRBJ2-7; 8 bases fit TRBD1. In germline, CDR1 is SGHAT, CDR2 FQNNGV. V was pared by 4 bases and J by 3 bases, with 2 bases of the junction left unmatched. The length of the CDR3 is 13 residues. DNA for the CDR3: TGTGCCAGCAGCTATGACAGGGGCTACGAGCAGTACTTC. Amino acid sequence: CASSYDRGYEQYF.

The V gene is TRBV11-2, the J gene TRBJ2-5, with D perhaps TRBD2 (5 bases). This CDR3 contains 15 residues. Trimming took 4 bases from V and 5 from J, leaving 17 bases between them. The germline gives CDR1 SGHAT, CDR2 FQNNGV. The CDR3 loop reads CASSSAVASGETQYF. The CDR3 nucleotides read TGTGCCAGCAGCTCCGCCGTGGCCAGCGGCGAGACCCAGTACTTC.

CDR3 sequence (DNA): TGTGCCAGCAGCCCCGGGGCTAGCGGGGGCACCGGGGAGCTGTTTTTT. Translated: CASSPGASGGTGELFF. The V gene is TRBV6-4, the J gene TRBJ2-2; TRBD2 aligns across 10 bases. The CDR3 has 16 amino acids. With V trimmed by 6 bases and J by 4 bases, 8 bases remained unmatched. Germline V gene lookup returns CDR1 MRHNA and CDR2 SNTAGT.

Turning to this clone: One junction end does not reproduce the germline sequence, and a read error may be involved. The chain joins TRBV7-7 to TRBJ2-3, with 9 nucleotides matching TRBD1. Germline lookup yields CDR1 SSHAT and CDR2 FNYEAQ (reference sequence). This CDR3 contains 15 residues. As DNA, the CDR3 is TGTGCTAGCAGCTTGGGGACAGGGAAGGCAGATACGCAGTATTTT. As protein: CASSLGTGKADTQYF.

This clone occurred once. The V and J genes are TRBV5-1 and TRBJ1-1, with a weak D call TRBD1 (6 bases). Trimming pared 2 bases from V and 2 bases from J, leaving 16 bases between. The germline gives CDR1 SGHRS, CDR2 YFSETQ. The length of the CDR3 is 16 residues. The CDR3 DNA follows: TGCGCCAGCAGCTTCACGTACCGGACAGATAACACTGAAGCTTTCTTT. This sequence encodes CASSFTYRTDNTEAFF.

V is TRBV3-1 (or the pseudogene TRBV3-2) and J is TRBJ2-7, with 11 bases fitting TRBD2. V lost 4 bases to trimming and J lost 6 bases; unmatched junction nucleotides: 5. Germline lookup yields CDR1 LGHDT and CDR2 YNNKEL (reference sequence). The CDR3 contains 14 residues. The CDR3, as DNA: TGTGCCAGCAGCCCGACTAGCGGGAACTCCGAGCAGTACTTC. It codes for CASSPTSGNSEQYF.

This rearrangement joins TRBV2 to TRBJ2-5; 11 nucleotides agree with TRBD2. The germline V gene encodes CDR1 SNHLY and CDR2 FYNNEI. The CDR3 is 15 residues long. V trimming: 4 bases; J trimming: 5 bases; junction bases outside the gene matches: 6. The CDR3: CASSGTSGPLETQYF. The CDR3 bases are TGTGCCAGCAGTGGGACTAGCGGGCCCTTGGAGACCCAGTACTTC.

This clone was observed a handful of times. The chain joins TRBV29-1 to TRBJ2-7; D is perhaps TRBD2 (5 bases). CDR1 SQVTM and CDR2 ANQGSEA come from the germline V gene. The CDR3 covers 17 residues. V was pared by 0 bases and J by 7 bases, with 25 bases between. The CDR3 protein is CSVEDASSRTHVREQYF. In DNA form, the CDR3 reads TGCAGCGTTGAAGATGCTAGCTCCCGAACCCATGTCCGGGAGCAGTACTTC.

This chain connects TRBV10-3 to TRBJ1-5; 7 bases map to TRBD1. Per germline, CDR1 ENHRY and CDR2 SYGVKD. With 3 bases clipped from V and 5 bases from J, the junction kept 7 bases outside the gene matches. The CDR3 has 15 residues. In DNA, the CDR3 is TGTGCCATCAGTGAATTAGGGGGACAGCATCAGCCCCAGCATTTT. Its translation is CAISELGGQHQPQHF.

J is TRBJ1-2 and V is TRBV29-1; no clear D. CDR1 is SQVTM and CDR2 is ANQGSEA in the germline V gene. The V end was cut by 5 bases, the J end by 4 bases, with 14 bases between. The CDR3 totals 13 residues. This CDR3 is CSVSRAAGYGYTF. The DNA for the CDR3 is TGCAGCGTTAGCCGGGCAGCGGGCTATGGCTACACCTTC.

The CDR3, as DNA: TGCGCCAGCAGCGGTAGCGGGAGAGGTAATGAGCAGTTCTTC. It codes for CASSGSGRGNEQFF. The chain recombines TRBV5-1 with TRBJ2-1, with 9 bases identical to TRBD2. V was pared by 4 bases and J by 7 bases, with 6 bases of the junction left unmatched. The CDR3 is made up of 14 amino acids. Germline CDR1 is SGHRS and CDR2 is YFSETQ.

The V call is TRBV5-4, the J call TRBJ1-2; D call uncertain. Trimming shortened V by 0 bases and J by 3 bases, and 12 bases separated the two germline ends. The CDR3 has 15 amino acids. The germline CDR1 and CDR2 sequences are SGHNT and YYREEE (reference sequence). The CDR3 sequence is CASSLVRGSDYGYTF. CDR3 coding DNA: TGTGCCAGCAGCTTGGTGCGGGGATCGGACTATGGCTACACCTTC.